Each of the 30 T cell receptor beta chains below was sequenced from the same sample in a study of long-term antiretroviral therapy in people with HIV. With survey level as its setting, the immunoSEQ assay was v3.0. Profiled with immunoSEQ multiplex PCR; TCRdb holds only in-frame clones, not every one. The table lists 30,000 or so clones, about 93% of them singletons, with around 4.4% in the top ten. Sequencing used unsorted PBMCs, obtained around 5 years after starting antiretroviral therapy. The receptors were gathered from a woman aged 40 to 50 with HIV.

V and J are TRBV5-1 and TRBJ1-1; 7 positions agree with TRBD1. Germline values: CDR1 SGHRS, CDR2 YFSETQ. With V trimmed by 3 bases and J by 2 bases, 7 bases remained unmatched. The CDR3 spans 15 residues. CDR3 DNA: TGCGCCAGCAGCTCACAGGGGCGACCCAACACTGAAGCTTTCTTT. It codes for CASSSQGRPNTEAFF.

The chain combines TRBV5-6 with TRBJ2-7; TRBD1 aligns across 7 bases. Germline CDR1 SGHDT, CDR2 YYEEEE. V lost 0 bases to trimming and J lost 5 bases; unmatched junction nucleotides: 2. This CDR3 region has 13 residues. Written as DNA, the CDR3 is TGTGCCAGCAGCTTGGTCGACAGGGACGAGCAGTACTTC. Translating gives CASSLVDRDEQYF.

CDR3: CASSDRGDSPLHF. CDR3 bases: TGTGCCAGCAGTGACAGGGGGGATTCACCCCTCCACTTT. The chain links TRBV2 to TRBJ1-6; 7 nucleotides match TRBD1. CDR1 is SNHLY, CDR2 FYNNEI, per germline. V was clipped by 3 bases and J by 8 bases; unmatched bases: 1. The CDR3 totals 13 residues.

The sample holds one count of this clone. For the CDR3, the DNA is TGTGCCAGCAGCTTGTCAGGGGTCTTTTCATACAATGAGCAGTTCTTC. This codes for CASSLSGVFSYNEQFF. The chain joins TRBV5-6 to TRBJ2-1; TRBD1 might be the D (6 bases). The V end was cut by 1 base, the J end by 4 bases, with 15 bases between. Germline-derived CDR1 and CDR2 are SGHDT and YYEEEE. The CDR3 is made up of 16 amino acids.

The CDR3 spells CASSQAGGLAGELFF. The CDR3 DNA is TGCGCCAGCAGCCAAGCCGGGGGCCTCGCCGGGGAGCTGTTTTTT. The chain employs TRBV4-1 and TRBJ2-2; D may be TRBD1 or TRBD2 (6 bases each). Germline lookup yields CDR1 MGHRA and CDR2 YSYEKL. With 1 base removed from V and 6 bases from J, the gap between germline ends came to 12 bases. The CDR3 spans 15 residues.

This clone was seen just once. The V gene is TRBV5-1, the J gene TRBJ2-1; 10 bases line up with TRBD2. CDR3 size: 15 residues. V shed 2 bases and J 10 bases; nucleotides not matched to a gene: 9. Germline V CDR1 and CDR2: SGHRS, YFSETQ. The CDR3 loop is CASSLLAGPEGEQFF. The CDR3, as DNA: TGCGCCAGCAGCTTACTAGCGGGACCGGAGGGGGAGCAGTTCTTC.

This clone was recorded a few times. The rearrangement joins TRBV19 to TRBJ1-2, with D tentatively TRBD1 (5 bases). The V end lost 3 bases, the J end lost 5 bases, and 22 bases lay between the germline ends. This CDR3 contains 17 residues. Germline V gene sequence: CDR1 LNHDA, CDR2 SQIVND (reference sequence). CDR3 coding DNA: TGTGCCAGTAGTATGACCCTCGGGCGGGGAGAGGGGTATGGCTACACCTTC. It specifies CASSMTLGRGEGYGYTF.

This chain joins TRBV19 and TRBJ2-3, with D perhaps matching TRBD2 (7 bases). Germline V gives CDR1 LNHDA, CDR2 SQIVND (reference sequence). The CDR3 runs to 13 residues. The V end lost 3 bases, the J end lost 6 bases, and 10 bases lay between the germline ends. CDR3: CASSMRGPDTQYF. The CDR3 DNA reads TGTGCCAGTAGTATGCGGGGGCCCGATACGCAGTATTTT.

The V gene is TRBV5-1, the J gene TRBJ2-2; 8 bases fit TRBD2. The ends lost 7 bases at V and 5 bases at J; junction bases unmatched: 7. Germline assignment: CDR1 SGHRS and CDR2 YFSETQ. The CDR3 covers 14 residues. This chain's CDR3 is CASGGTSLTGELFF. The CDR3 DNA sequence: TGCGCCAGCGGAGGGACTAGTTTAACCGGGGAGCTGTTTTTT.

This rearrangement joins TRBV7-8 to TRBJ1-6; D is possibly TRBD1 (5 bases). CDR3 length: 16 amino acids. V lost 6 bases to trimming and J lost 0 bases, with 12 bases between them. Germline V gene lookup returns CDR1 SGHVS and CDR2 FQNEAQ. The CDR3 nucleotides read TGTGCCAGCAGGGAAACAGGAGCCTCCTATAATTCACCCCTCCACTTT. It yields the protein CASRETGASYNSPLHF.

CDR3 in DNA: TGCGCCAGCAGTGACGCCCAGGGTTTCGACGAGCAGTACTTC. Protein product: CASSDAQGFDEQYF. This chain uses TRBV10-1 with TRBJ2-7, with a weak D call TRBD1 (5 bases). This CDR3 region has 14 residues. Looked up from germline, CDR1 is WNHNN and CDR2 is SYGVQD (reference sequence). V lost 3 bases, J lost 5 bases, and 14 bases lay in between.

This chain uses TRBV14 with TRBJ2-3; TRBD2 aligns across 7 bases. J was trimmed by 2 bases and V by 4 bases; bases with no gene match: 9. CDR3 size: 16 residues. CDR1 is SGHDN, CDR2 FVKESK, per germline. CDR3 DNA sequence: TGTGCCAGCAGCCGGGGGGACTACTCCCCCACAGATACGCAGTATTTT. This translates into CASSRGDYSPTDTQYF.

The chain joins TRBV19 to TRBJ2-1, with D tentatively TRBD1 (7 bases). The germline CDR1 and CDR2 sequences are LNHDA and SQIVND (reference sequence). Deletions cut 3 bases from V and 7 bases from J, with 13 bases between. This CDR3 region has 14 residues. CDR3: CASSILAGGNEQFF. The CDR3 bases are TGTGCCAGTAGTATTTTGGCAGGGGGGAATGAGCAGTTCTTC.

CDR3 protein: CSVEVGISGNTIYF. The DNA for the CDR3 is TGCAGCGTTGAAGTGGGGATCTCTGGAAACACCATATATTTT. The chain has TRBV29-1 and TRBJ1-3; no definite D call. This CDR3 comprises 14 residues. Germline V gene data show CDR1 as SQVTM and CDR2 as ANQGSEA. V was shortened by 1 base and J by 0 bases, with 7 bases between the two germline ends.

The J gene is TRBJ2-3, the V gene TRBV4-2; D call uncertain. CDR3 length equals 15 residues. Germline V lookup: CDR1 LGHNA, CDR2 YNFKEQ. Trimming left V 1 base short and J 0 bases short, with 8 bases between. CDR3 protein: CASSQVGSSTDTQYF. In DNA, the CDR3 is TGTGCCAGCAGCCAAGTGGGTTCTAGCACAGATACGCAGTATTTT.

V is TRBV5-1 and J is TRBJ2-1; a possible D gene is TRBD1 (6 bases). Per germline, CDR1 SGHRS and CDR2 YFSETQ. The CDR3 covers 16 residues. Trimming pared 3 bases from V and 5 bases from J, leaving 18 bases between. CDR3 loop: CASSSNRDTNNNEQFF. The CDR3 DNA sequence: TGCGCCAGCAGCTCTAACAGGGATACAAATAACAATGAGCAGTTCTTC.

This clone was observed once. The chain carries TRBV5-1 and TRBJ2-3; TRBD2 aligns across 7 bases. The V segment lost 3 bases and the J segment 1 base; nucleotides outside the gene matches: 5. The germline V gene encodes CDR1 SGHRS and CDR2 YFSETQ. The CDR3 sequence is 15 residues long. CDR3 sequence (DNA): TGCGCCAGCAGCTGGATGGGGGGGGGCACAGATACGCAGTATTTT. Translation gives CASSWMGGGTDTQYF.

In this sample, this clone turned up once. The rearrangement uses TRBV5-1 and TRBJ1-2, with D perhaps matching TRBD1 (6 bases). Trimming took off 4 bases at V and 7 bases at J, with 14 bases between the two ends. CDR3 size: 13 residues. Looked up from germline, CDR1 is SGHRS and CDR2 is YFSETQ. In DNA form, the CDR3 reads TGCGCCAGCAGCCTAGGGGGGGATTCTGGCTACACCTTC. Translation: CASSLGGDSGYTF.

This rearrangement joins TRBV6-1 to TRBJ2-7; D may be TRBD2 (6 bases). CDR1 is MNHNS, CDR2 SASEGT, per germline. V gave up 2 bases and J gave up 2 bases, with 19 bases separating them. The CDR3 is 17 residues long. The CDR3 sequence is CASSEWVRGGDPYEQYF. Here the CDR3 DNA reads TGTGCCAGCAGTGAATGGGTAAGGGGAGGCGACCCCTACGAGCAGTACTTC.

This sequence joins TRBV15 and TRBJ1-2, with 7 bases matching TRBD1. Germline V CDR1 and CDR2: LNHNV, YYDKDF (reference sequence). This CDR3 has 17 residues. V trimming: 0 bases; J trimming: 8 bases; junction bases outside the gene matches: 15. The CDR3 DNA follows: TGTGCCACCAGCAGAGATCCCCTGGCGAGGGGGCGCGGAGGCTACACCTTC. The encoded protein is CATSRDPLARGRGGYTF.

This sequence joins TRBV30 and TRBJ1-4; no firm D call. In germline, CDR1 is GTSNPN, CDR2 SVGIG (reference sequence). The V end was cut by 1 base, the J end by 0 bases, with 9 bases between. CDR3 length: 15 amino acids. The CDR3 coding sequence is TGTGCCTGGAGTGGAATGGGAACAACTAATGAAAAACTGTTTTTT. Translating it yields CAWSGMGTTNEKLFF.

This chain links TRBV7-9 with TRBJ2-6, with D perhaps assigned TRBD1 or TRBD2 (6 bases each). The CDR3 loop spans 16 amino acids. The ends were cut back, 5 bases at V and 2 bases at J, with 13 bases in the middle. CDR1 and CDR2 (germline): SEHNR, FQNEAQ (reference sequence). DNA for the CDR3: TGTGCCAGCAGCCCCCCCCGGGGGCCTGGGGCCAACGTCCTGACTTTC. This codes for CASSPPRGPGANVLTF.

The V gene is TRBV5-1, the J gene TRBJ2-1; no firm D call. The germline gives CDR1 SGHRS, CDR2 YFSETQ. This CDR3 contains 15 residues. The V end was cut by 3 bases, the J end by 0 bases, with 10 bases between. CDR3 nucleotide sequence: TGCGCCAGCAGCTCCCGGACGGGCTCCTACAATGAGCAGTTCTTC. Protein product: CASSSRTGSYNEQFF.

This clone was seen once. This chain links TRBV11-3 with TRBJ1-2, with 9 bases fitting TRBD1. CDR1 is SGHNT, CDR2 YENEEA, per germline. The CDR3 runs to 15 residues. The junction had 4 bases not matched to a gene; V was cut back by 3 bases and J by 2 bases. CDR3 residues: CASSLPGQGNYGYTF. DNA of the CDR3: TGTGCCAGCAGCTTGCCTGGACAGGGGAACTATGGCTACACCTTC.

V is TRBV7-2 and J is TRBJ2-4; 7 bases align to TRBD2. Trimming at V came to 5 bases and at J to 9 bases, leaving 4 bases not matched to a gene. Germline V CDR1 and CDR2: SGHTA, FQGNSA. CDR3 length: 12 residues. The CDR3 sequence is CASSAQRGIQYF. The DNA for the CDR3 is TGTGCCAGCAGCGCCCAGCGGGGCATTCAGTACTTC. The full variable domain, rest sourced from reference TRBV7-2 and TRBJ2-4, is GAGVSQSPSNKVTEKGKDVELRCDPISGHTALYWYRQSLGQGLEFLIYFQGNSAPDKSGLPSDRFSAERTGGSVSTLTIQRTQQEDSAVYLCASSAQRGIQYFGAGTRLSVL.

This rearrangement joins TRBV7-9 to TRBJ2-3; the D gene is possibly TRBD2 (5 bases). The length of the CDR3 is 17 residues. Trimming took off 2 bases at V and 6 bases at J, with 21 bases between the two ends. CDR1 is SEHNR, CDR2 FQNEAQ, per germline (reference sequence). The CDR3 coding sequence is TGTGCCAGCAGCTTAACGCGGCTCCGAGGATCGGGGGATACGCAGTATTTT. Its translation: CASSLTRLRGSGDTQYF.

V is TRBV19 and J is TRBJ2-2; tentatively, D is TRBD2 (5 bases). V dropped 2 bases and J dropped 6 bases, with 7 bases sitting between them. The CDR3 has 13 residues. Germline V gene data show CDR1 as LNHDA and CDR2 as SQIVND (reference sequence). CDR3 residues: CASSIYSAGELFF. CDR3 sequence (DNA): TGTGCCAGTAGTATATATAGCGCCGGGGAGCTGTTTTTT.

The rearrangement links TRBV10-3 to TRBJ2-5; D unresolved. The CDR3 length is 12 residues. Trimming removed 2 bases from V and 3 bases from J, with 4 bases in between. The germline gives CDR1 ENHRY, CDR2 SYGVKD. CDR3 sequence (DNA): TGTGCCATCAGTGAGACGGAAGAGACCCAGTACTTC. This translates into CAISETEETQYF.

This clone was seen a handful of times. The chain couples TRBV6-6 to TRBJ2-7; D perhaps matches TRBD2 (7 bases). Germline assignment: CDR1 MNHNY and CDR2 SVGAGI (reference sequence). This CDR3 contains 13 residues. V lost 11 bases and J 4 bases, leaving 18 bases between the germline ends. The CDR3: CAAGRGAHYEQYF. CDR3 DNA: TGTGCCGCGGGACGGGGGGCGCATTACGAGCAGTACTTC.

This clone was counted a single time. The rearrangement uses TRBV19 and TRBJ1-4; D might be TRBD1 (6 bases). V was pared by 0 bases and J by 8 bases, with 13 bases between. This CDR3 contains 15 residues. Germline CDR1 LNHDA, CDR2 SQIVND (reference sequence). CDR3 loop: CASSIDLRGAEKLFF. CDR3 sequence (DNA): TGTGCCAGTAGTATAGATCTAAGGGGGGCAGAAAAACTGTTTTTT.